Given below is one T cell receptor beta chain in context. No antigen is known for it. The sample is drawn from a study of type 1 regulatory T cells. Background on the study: T-allo10 is an in vitro-generated, Tr1-enriched CD4 T cell product specific for alloantigen.

The CDR3 sequence is 16 residues long. The ends were cut back, 5 bases at V and 3 bases at J, with 16 bases in the middle. Germline V gives CDR1 SGHVS, CDR2 FNYEAQ. TCRdb itself ran the reads through MiXCR, one entry per CDR3 protein. The repertoire has 5,500 to 7,000 distinct CDR3 sequences, 25% to 30% of them found once; the top ten carry around 8%. Sequences were obtained from cultured T cells, either the whole culture or a sorted T cell fraction (not recorded which). Subset in this sample: Tr1-enriched cell product generated in vitro against host alloantigens. This TCR derives from a human donor in good health. V usage is TRBV7-6 and J usage is TRBJ2-2; D is perhaps TRBD2 (6 bases). The CDR3 sequence: CASSHHWGEDTGELFF. The CDR3 nucleotides read TGTGCCAGCAGCCACCATTGGGGGGAAGACACCGGGGAGCTGTTTTTT.